This T cell receptor beta chain was identified in a study of response to subunit inactivated influenza vaccine. The CDR3 is 17 amino acids. V shed 0 bases and J shed 2 bases, with 18 bases lying between them. Germline CDR1 DFQATT, CDR2 SNEGSKA (reference sequence). This clonotype was picked up many times. What it recognizes is unknown. TCRdb called the RT-PCR reads again in MiXCR, with one record for every CDR3 protein. The sample yields around 490,000 distinct CDR3 sequences, under 9% seen once. Study results and caveats: Few additional T cells are recruited per seasonal influenza vaccination, authors suggested.

The gene calls are TRBV20-1 and TRBJ2-3; maybe TRBD1 (6 bases). Sequenced material: PBMCs from blood, taken less than 30 months after vaccination. The receptor was isolated from a man between 50 and 69 years old who received an inactivated influenza vaccine. This CDR3 is CSARDLQGTGATDTQYF. The CDR3, as DNA: TGCAGTGCTAGAGATCTTCAGGGGACCGGGGCCACAGATACGCAGTATTTT.